The 24 T cell receptor beta chains below come from one sample, sequenced in a study of T cells after yellow fever vaccination. TCRdb called the 5' RACE reads again in MiXCR, with one record for every CDR3 protein. The table lists 550,000 or so distinct CDR3 sequences, about a fifth of them singletons. The source material was PBMCs, sampled 15 days after the yellow fever booster vaccination. These receptors were collected from a man aged 25-45 years who received the YFV17D yellow fever vaccine.

The rearrangement links TRBV14 to TRBJ1-6; D is undetermined. Per germline, CDR1 SGHDN and CDR2 FVKESK. The CDR3 length is 14 residues. V gave up 0 bases and J gave up 9 bases, with 9 bases separating them. CDR3: CASSQETRASPLHF. CDR3 coding DNA: TGTGCCAGCAGCCAAGAAACTAGGGCTTCACCCCTCCACTTT.

This sequence joins TRBV7-2 and TRBJ2-1; D may be TRBD2 (6 bases). The CDR3 sequence is 12 residues long. Germline V gene data show CDR1 as SGHTA and CDR2 as FQGNSA. Trimming removed 4 bases from V and 8 bases from J, with 9 bases in between. In DNA, the CDR3 is TGTGCCAGCAGCTCAGGAGGGTATGAGCAGTTCTTC. Translation: CASSSGGYEQFF.

This chain joins TRBV3-1 and TRBJ2-1; 10 positions agree with TRBD2. Germline trimming cut 4 bases from V and 7 bases from J; bases unmatched to any gene: 10. The CDR3 extends over 16 amino acids. CDR1 is LGHDT, CDR2 YNNKEL, per germline (reference sequence). The CDR3 sequence: CASSPTGTSEINEQFF. The CDR3 DNA follows: TGTGCCAGCAGCCCGACCGGGACTAGCGAGATTAATGAGCAGTTCTTC.

J is TRBJ2-4 and V is TRBV5-4; D is undetermined. The CDR3 totals 15 residues. With 4 bases removed from V and 1 base from J, the gap between germline ends came to 12 bases. Germline V gives CDR1 SGHNT, CDR2 YYREEE (reference sequence). CDR3 region: CASSRAQAAKNIQYF. CDR3 DNA: TGTGCCAGCAGCAGAGCTCAGGCGGCCAAAAACATTCAGTACTTC.

The chain uses TRBV5-1 and TRBJ2-2, with TRBD2 identical over 10 bases. V shed 4 bases and J 1 base; nucleotides not matched to a gene: 4. Germline CDR1 reads SGHRS; CDR2 reads YFSETQ. The CDR3 covers 16 residues. CDR3 sequence reads: CASSPGLAENTGELFF. The CDR3 coding sequence is TGCGCCAGCAGCCCAGGACTAGCGGAGAACACCGGGGAGCTGTTTTTT.

This clonotype showed up just a few times. The chain is built from TRBV6-1 and TRBJ2-7; 7 nucleotides line up with TRBD1. This CDR3 contains 14 residues. Trimming cost V 10 bases and J 4 bases; bases outside gene matches: 13. Germline CDR1 reads MNHNS; CDR2 reads SASEGT. CDR3 coding DNA: TGTGCCACCTGGACAGGCGTAAATTCTTACGAGCAGTACTTC. Its translation is CATWTGVNSYEQYF.

This sequence joins TRBV7-6 and TRBJ2-3, with D possibly matching TRBD2 (6 bases). This CDR3 has 17 amino acids. Germline V gene lookup returns CDR1 SGHVS and CDR2 FNYEAQ. V was cut by 1 base and J by 2 bases, with 16 bases left in between. This chain's CDR3 is CASSLGGVGTFTDTQYF. The DNA for the CDR3 is TGTGCCAGCAGCTTAGGGGGAGTAGGGACTTTCACAGATACGCAGTATTTT.

This clonotype was observed a single time. Relative to the germline gene, one junction end is altered; a read error may explain this. This sequence joins TRBV10-3 and TRBJ2-5; 11 bases line up with TRBD2. The CDR3 is 13 amino acids. Germline CDR1 and CDR2: ENHRY and SYGVKD. In DNA, the CDR3 is TGTGCCATCAGTACTAGCGGGAGTGAGACCCAGCACTTC. Translated: CAISTSGSETQHF.

This clonotype has just a few counts. The chain recombines TRBV6-2 or TRBV6-3 with TRBJ2-7, with 8 bases matching TRBD2. V lost 4 bases to trimming and J lost 4 bases; unmatched junction nucleotides: 6. Germline loops: CDR1 MNHEY, CDR2 SVGEGT. The CDR3 is 14 amino acids. CDR3 sequence reads: CASSWGTRLYEQYF. CDR3 in DNA: TGTGCCAGCAGTTGGGGGACTAGACTTTACGAGCAGTACTTC.

The chain links TRBV7-2 to TRBJ2-7; 7 nucleotides align to TRBD2. The CDR3 totals 17 residues. Trimming cost V 1 base and J 6 bases; bases outside gene matches: 15. Per germline, CDR1 SGHTA and CDR2 FQGNSA. CDR3: CASSLGRAGAGVGEQYF. In DNA, the CDR3 is TGTGCCAGCAGCTTAGGCCGTGCTGGGGCGGGAGTAGGCGAGCAGTACTTC.

This clonotype was counted a few times. The chain has TRBV4-2 and TRBJ2-7; D may be TRBD2 (5 bases). Looked up from germline, CDR1 is LGHNA and CDR2 is YNFKEQ. The CDR3 length is 15 residues. V lost 0 bases to trimming and J lost 4 bases, with 13 bases between them. In nucleotides, the CDR3 is TGTGCCAGCAGCCAAGATCTAAGCGGCGAATACGAGCAGTACTTC. Protein: CASSQDLSGEYEQYF.

This chain joins TRBV7-6 and TRBJ2-3; D ambiguous. The germline CDR1 and CDR2 sequences are SGHVS and FNYEAQ. The V and J ends lost 4 bases and 8 bases respectively, with 13 bases between them. The CDR3 is 13 residues long. Here the CDR3 reads CASSSDPSGTQYF. CDR3 nucleotide sequence: TGTGCCAGCAGCTCTGATCCCTCGGGTACGCAGTATTTT.

This clonotype appeared a single time. The chain carries TRBV7-2 and TRBJ1-5; D unclear. V was trimmed by 5 bases and J by 2 bases, leaving 16 bases between them. CDR1 and CDR2 from the germline V gene are SGHTA and FQGNSA. This CDR3 has 16 residues. The CDR3, as DNA: TGTGCCAGCAGCCCTTCCGGGAGACAAGGCAATCAGCCCCAGCATTTT. It specifies CASSPSGRQGNQPQHF.

The genes are TRBV21-1 and TRBJ1-4. TRBV21-1 is deemed a pseudogene. The CDR3 is made up of 11 amino acids. The DNA for the CDR3 is TGTGCCAGGCGAGGTGGCGAAAAACTGTTTTTT. This translates into CARRGGEKLFF.

This sequence joins TRBV30 and TRBJ2-1; D not certain. Germline assignment: CDR1 GTSNPN and CDR2 SVGIG (reference sequence). V lost 4 bases and J 8 bases, leaving 12 bases between the germline ends. CDR3 length equals 12 residues. The DNA for the CDR3 is TGTGCCTGGAAGGGTGCTGGCTATGAGCAGTTCTTC. This codes for CAWKGAGYEQFF.

V usage is TRBV27 and J usage is TRBJ2-1; unclear D gene. From germline, CDR1 is MNHEY and CDR2 SMNVEV (reference sequence). Trimming took 2 bases from V and 15 from J, leaving 17 bases between them. The CDR3 loop spans 13 amino acids. CDR3 coding DNA: TGTGCCAGCAGTTTAAGGATTCTGTCTGATCGGTTCTTC. This gives the protein CASSLRILSDRFF.

The gene calls are TRBV11-2 and TRBJ2-1; D gene unclear. V lost 0 bases and J lost 6, with 9 bases in between. Germline V lookup: CDR1 SGHAT, CDR2 FQNNGV. The CDR3 extends over 14 amino acids. The chain's CDR3 is CASSLDFRGNEQFF. For the CDR3, the DNA is TGTGCCAGCAGCTTAGATTTTAGAGGCAATGAGCAGTTCTTC.

A few counts support this clonotype. The CDR3 DNA reads TGTGCCACCAGCGTCCAGTGGGGTCGGGAGACCCAGTACTTC. It translates to CATSVQWGRETQYF. J is TRBJ2-5 and V is TRBV15; D gene ambiguous. V lost 5 bases, J lost 5 bases, and 15 bases lay in between. The V gene's germline CDR1 is LNHNV and CDR2 YYDKDF (reference sequence). The CDR3 is made up of 14 amino acids.

This chain joins TRBV7-2 and TRBJ2-5; 7 bases line up with TRBD2. CDR1 is SGHTA, CDR2 FQGNSA, per germline. The CDR3 length is 15 residues. With 1 base clipped from V and 2 bases from J, the junction kept 4 bases outside the gene matches. CDR3 region: CASSLGRGGQETQYF. In DNA, the CDR3 is TGTGCCAGCAGCTTAGGGAGGGGAGGGCAAGAGACCCAGTACTTC.

This clonotype occurred a few times. The chain employs TRBV4-1 and TRBJ2-1; D unclear. Germline CDR1 and CDR2: MGHRA and YSYEKL. The CDR3 loop spans 19 amino acids. Trimming took off 1 base at V and 1 base at J, with 20 bases between the two ends. The CDR3 is CASSQGTVGRSRSYNEQFF. The CDR3 DNA reads as TGCGCCAGCAGCCAAGGGACGGTTGGGCGGAGTAGGTCCTACAATGAGCAGTTCTTC.

This clonotype came up a few times. This rearrangement joins TRBV20-1 to TRBJ2-1; D may be TRBD2 (6 bases). Between the trimmed V and J ends, which lost 7 bases and 7 bases, there was a span of 20 bases. The CDR3 extends over 14 amino acids. Germline CDR1 reads DFQATT; CDR2 reads SNEGSKA (reference sequence). For the CDR3, the DNA is TGCAGTGAAGCGGGCGTCCTTCACACTAATGAGCAGTTCTTC. This encodes CSEAGVLHTNEQFF.

This clonotype was picked up a small number of times. The chain is built from TRBV7-2 and TRBJ2-3, with 10 bases that match TRBD2. This CDR3 spans 16 amino acids. The V gene's germline CDR1 is SGHTA and CDR2 FQGNSA. V trimming: 3 bases; J trimming: 6 bases; junction bases outside the gene matches: 9. The CDR3, as DNA: TGTGCCAGCAGCTTGGGACTAGCGCCGCGTAGGGATACGCAGTATTTT. Encoded protein: CASSLGLAPRRDTQYF.

The rearrangement joins TRBV20-1 to TRBJ2-5; 7 bases agree with TRBD1. V lost 3 bases and J lost 4; bases outside the gene matches: 5. CDR3 length: 13 amino acids. Per germline, CDR1 DFQATT and CDR2 SNEGSKA (reference sequence). The CDR3 protein is CSASGDRVETQYF. In nucleotides, the CDR3 is TGCAGTGCTAGCGGCGACAGGGTAGAGACCCAGTACTTC.

The V gene is TRBV6-1, the J gene TRBJ1-4; D unclear. The CDR3 is made up of 13 amino acids. V shed 6 bases and J shed 3 bases, with 8 bases lying between them. Germline values: CDR1 MNHNS, CDR2 SASEGT. The CDR3 DNA reads TGTGCCAGCAGAGTGGGAGCTAATGAAAAACTGTTTTTT. As protein: CASRVGANEKLFF.